These T cell receptor beta chains were read from a single sample in a study of neoadjuvant nivolumab and ipilimumab in lung cancer. Some clones are missing from TCRdb's copy, which holds only in-frame ones; the method was immunoSEQ multiplex PCR. The sample lists approximately 40,000 clones; nearly 90% were seen once. This specimen consisted of peripheral blood, obtained before neoadjuvant nivolumab, alone or with ipilimumab. The source of these receptors is an adult with non-small cell lung cancer. CDR3s include the opening cysteine and the closing phenylalanine or tryptophan. A D gene is named only where the DNA matches it firmly. Not all rows give a size; the values are once, few, many and, for expanded clones, a class.

TRBV27,TRBJ2-6,.,.,TGTGCCAGCAGTTTGTGGAGGGCGACTGGGGCCAACGTCCTGACTTTC,CASSLWRATGANVLTF
TRBV7-2,TRBJ2-5,.,TRBD2,TGTGCCAGCAGCTCTCGGACTAGCGGGAGTATAAAGACCCAGTACTTC,CASSSRTSGSIKTQYF
TRBV7-6,TRBJ2-1,.,TRBD2,TGTGCCAGCAGCTTAAGGCCCCCGGGGGGCTCCTACAATGAGCAGTTCTTC,CASSLRPPGGSYNEQFF
TRBV5-1,TRBJ1-2,.,.,TGCGCCAGCAGCCTTACAGACTATGGCTACACCTTC,CASSLTDYGYTF
TRBV29-1,TRBJ2-5,.,TRBD1,TGCAGCGTTGCCGGGACAGCCGTCGAGACCCAGTACTTC,CSVAGTAVETQYF
TRBV7-9,TRBJ2-5,.,TRBD2,TGTGCCAGCAGCTTACTAGCGGGATCCCAAGAGACCCAGTACTTC,CASSLLAGSQETQYF
TRBV18,TRBJ2-7,.,TRBD2,TGTGCCAGCTCACCACCGACTAGCGGGACCTACGAGCAGTACTTC,CASSPPTSGTYEQYF
TRBV5-1,TRBJ2-7,.,TRBD2,TGCGCCAGCAGCCGAGTACTAGCGGGTGGGACCGAGCAGTACTTC,CASSRVLAGGTEQYF
TRBV18,TRBJ2-1,.,TRBD2,TGTGCCAGCTCACCACCGCAGCGGGAGGGCCTAGAGCAGTTCTTC,CASSPPQREGLEQFF
TRBV9,TRBJ1-3,.,.,TGTGCCAGCAGCGGGCTCCAGGGTTCTGGAAACACCATATATTTT,CASSGLQGSGNTIYF
TRBV6-5,TRBJ2-5,.,.,TGTGCCAGCAGTTACTCGAAGACGGGGGAGAAAGAGACCCAGTACTTC,CASSYSKTGEKETQYF
TRBV13,TRBJ2-5,.,.,TGTGCCAGCAGCTTAGCGGTGACAGGAAGGGAGACCCAGTACTTC,CASSLAVTGRETQYF
TRBV7-8,TRBJ2-2,.,TRBD1,TGTGCCAGCAGACAACAGGGGACGAACACCGGGGAGCTGTTTTTT,CASRQQGTNTGELFF
TRBV7-9,TRBJ1-1,.,TRBD1,TGTGCCAGCAGTACAGGGGCTGAAGCTTTCTTT,CASSTGAEAFF
TRBV11-1,TRBJ2-5,.,.,TGTGCCAGCAGCTTAGCGCCGCAGGGTCAAGAGACCCAGTACTTC,CASSLAPQGQETQYF
TRBV7-9,TRBJ1-5,.,.,TGTGCCAGCACCTCCTCGCAGGGAGGGTATCAGCCCCAGCATTTT,CASTSSQGGYQPQHF
TRBV29-1,TRBJ2-1,.,.,TGCAGCGTTTCCGTAGCTGAGCAGTTCTTC,CSVSVAEQFF
TRBV7-8,TRBJ1-5,.,.,TGTGCCAGCAGCACAGGACAGAACAATCAGCCCCAGCATTTT,CASSTGQNNQPQHF
TRBV7-2,TRBJ1-1,.,TRBD1,TGTGCCAGCAGCTCCGGCAACAGGGGGGAAGCTTTCTTT,CASSSGNRGEAFF
TRBV19,TRBJ2-1,.,TRBD2,TGTGCCAGTAGTATAGGGATCGCTAGCGGGGGCTACAATGAGCAGTTCTTC,CASSIGIASGGYNEQFF
TRBV5-1,TRBJ2-5,once,TRBD2,TGCGCCAGCAGCTTGGGACTAGCGGGACGGGAGACCCAGTACTTC,CASSLGLAGRETQYF
TRBV5-4,TRBJ2-3,.,TRBD2,TGTGCCAGCAGCTCTCGGACTAGCGGGAGGCGTAAGGATACGCAGTATTTT,CASSSRTSGRRKDTQYF
TRBV7-3,TRBJ2-2,.,.,TGTGCCAGCAGCCCAAACCTCGGGAACACCGGGGAGCTGTTTTTT,CASSPNLGNTGELFF
TRBV5-1,TRBJ2-3,.,TRBD2,TGCGCCAGCAGCTCAGCTCTAGCGGGAGGGCCAGATACGCAGTATTTT,CASSSALAGGPDTQYF
TRBV29-1,TRBJ1-2,.,.,TGCAGCGTTTCTGATGCATACTATGGCTACACCTTC,CSVSDAYYGYTF
TRBV9,TRBJ2-7,.,TRBD2,TGTGCCAGCAGCTTAACTAGCGGGAGTATGTACGAGCAGTACTTC,CASSLTSGSMYEQYF
TRBV6-5,TRBJ2-7,.,.,TGTGCCAGCAGCCCGCCACGAGGGACCTCCTACGAGCAGTACTTC,CASSPPRGTSYEQYF
TRBV7-9,TRBJ2-5,few,TRBD1,TGTGCCAGCCTTTCCGGGACAGCACAAGAGACCCAGTACTTC,CASLSGTAQETQYF
TRBV6-5,TRBJ2-3,.,.,TGTGCCAGCAGCCCTGGTGGGTCAGATACGCAGTATTTT,CASSPGGSDTQYF